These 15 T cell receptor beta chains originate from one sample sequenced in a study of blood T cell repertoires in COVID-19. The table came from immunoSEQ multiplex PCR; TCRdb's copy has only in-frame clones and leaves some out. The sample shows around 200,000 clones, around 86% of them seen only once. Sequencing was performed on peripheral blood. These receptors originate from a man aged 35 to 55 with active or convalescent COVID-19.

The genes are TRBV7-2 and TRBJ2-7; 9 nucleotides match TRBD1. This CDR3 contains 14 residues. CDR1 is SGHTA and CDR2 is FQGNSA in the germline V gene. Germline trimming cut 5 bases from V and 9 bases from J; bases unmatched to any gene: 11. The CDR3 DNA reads TGTGCCAGCAGCCCCTGGGACAGGGAAAGTTGGCAGTACTTC. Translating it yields CASSPWDRESWQYF.

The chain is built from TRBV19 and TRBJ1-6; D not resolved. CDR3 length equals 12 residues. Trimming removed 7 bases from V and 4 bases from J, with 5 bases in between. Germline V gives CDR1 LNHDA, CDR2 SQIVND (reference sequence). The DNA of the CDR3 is TGTGCCAGTAACCAGTATAATTCACCCCTCCACTTT. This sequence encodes CASNQYNSPLHF. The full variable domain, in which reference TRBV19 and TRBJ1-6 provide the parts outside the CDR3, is DGGITQSPKYLFRKEGQNVTLSCEQNLNHDAMYWYRQDPGQGLRLIYYSQIVNDFQKGDIAEGYSVSREKKESFPLTVTSAQKNPTAFYLCASNQYNSPLHFGNGTRLTVT.

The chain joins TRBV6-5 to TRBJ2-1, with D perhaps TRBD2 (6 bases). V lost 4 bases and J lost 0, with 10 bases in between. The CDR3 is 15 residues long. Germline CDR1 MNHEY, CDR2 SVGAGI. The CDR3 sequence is CASSFPGGSYNEQFF. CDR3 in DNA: TGTGCCAGCAGTTTTCCCGGGGGCTCCTACAATGAGCAGTTCTTC.

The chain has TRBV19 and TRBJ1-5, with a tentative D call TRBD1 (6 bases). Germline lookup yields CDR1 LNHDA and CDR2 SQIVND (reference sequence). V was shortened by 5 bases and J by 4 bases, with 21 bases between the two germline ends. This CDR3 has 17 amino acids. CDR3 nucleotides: TGTGCCAGTAGTCTCTTCCCCGACAGGCGAGCGAATCAGCCCCAGCATTTT. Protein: CASSLFPDRRANQPQHF.

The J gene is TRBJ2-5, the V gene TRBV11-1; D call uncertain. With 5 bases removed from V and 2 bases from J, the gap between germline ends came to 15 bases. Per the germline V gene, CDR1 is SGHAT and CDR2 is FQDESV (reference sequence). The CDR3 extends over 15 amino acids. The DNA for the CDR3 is TGTGCCAGCAGCAAGAGTCTAGGTCTACAAGAGACCCAGTACTTC. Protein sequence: CASSKSLGLQETQYF.

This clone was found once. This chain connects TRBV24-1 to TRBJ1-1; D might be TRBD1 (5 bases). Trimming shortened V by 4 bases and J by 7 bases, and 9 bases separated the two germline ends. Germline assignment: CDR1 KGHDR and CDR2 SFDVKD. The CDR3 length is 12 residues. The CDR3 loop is CATSDTDSEAFF. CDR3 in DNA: TGTGCCACCAGTGACACTGACAGTGAAGCTTTCTTT.

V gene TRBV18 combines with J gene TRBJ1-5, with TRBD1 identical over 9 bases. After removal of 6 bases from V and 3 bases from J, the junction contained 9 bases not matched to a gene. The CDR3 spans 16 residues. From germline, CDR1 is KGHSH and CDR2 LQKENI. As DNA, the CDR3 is TGTGCCAGCTCCCTTGGGACAGGGAGCCTCAATCAGCCCCAGCATTTT. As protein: CASSLGTGSLNQPQHF.

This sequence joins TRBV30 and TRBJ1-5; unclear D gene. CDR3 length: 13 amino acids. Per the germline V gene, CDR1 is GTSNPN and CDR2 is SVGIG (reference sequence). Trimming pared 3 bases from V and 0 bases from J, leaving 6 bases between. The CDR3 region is CAWSLNSNQPQHF. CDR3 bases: TGTGCCTGGAGCCTAAATAGCAATCAGCCCCAGCATTTT.

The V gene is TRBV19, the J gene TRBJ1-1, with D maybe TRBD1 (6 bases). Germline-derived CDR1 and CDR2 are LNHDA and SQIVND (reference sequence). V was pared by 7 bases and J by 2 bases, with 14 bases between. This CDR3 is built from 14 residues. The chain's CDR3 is CASTSQGKNTEAFF. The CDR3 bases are TGTGCCAGTACCTCCCAGGGGAAAAACACTGAAGCTTTCTTT.

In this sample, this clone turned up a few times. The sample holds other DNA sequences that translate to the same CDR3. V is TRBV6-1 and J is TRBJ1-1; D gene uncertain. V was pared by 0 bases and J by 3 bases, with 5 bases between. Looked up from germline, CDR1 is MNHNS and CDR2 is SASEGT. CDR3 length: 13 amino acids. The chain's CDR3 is CASSEAGDTEAFF. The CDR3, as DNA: TGTGCCAGCAGTGAAGCAGGAGACACTGAAGCTTTCTTT.

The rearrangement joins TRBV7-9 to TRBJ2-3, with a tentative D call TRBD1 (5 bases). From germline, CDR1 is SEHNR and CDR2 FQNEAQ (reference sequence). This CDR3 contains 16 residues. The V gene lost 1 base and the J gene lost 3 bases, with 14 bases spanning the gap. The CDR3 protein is CASSLGSQGQTDTQYF. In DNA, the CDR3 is TGTGCCAGCAGCTTAGGATCCCAGGGCCAGACAGATACGCAGTATTTT. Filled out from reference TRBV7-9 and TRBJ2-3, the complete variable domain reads DTGVSQNPRHKITKRGQNVTFRCDPISEHNRLYWYRQTLGQGPEFLTYFQNEAQLEKSRLLSDRFSAERPKGSFSTLEIQRTEQGDSAMYLCASSLGSQGQTDTQYFGPGTRLTVL.

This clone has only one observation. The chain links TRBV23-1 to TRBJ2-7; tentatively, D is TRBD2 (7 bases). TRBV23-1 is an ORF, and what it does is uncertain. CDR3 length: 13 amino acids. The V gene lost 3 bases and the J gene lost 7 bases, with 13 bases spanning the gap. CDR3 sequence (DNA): TGCGCCAGCAGTCAGGGAGGGGGGAGTGAGCAGTACTTC. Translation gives CASSQGGGSEQYF.

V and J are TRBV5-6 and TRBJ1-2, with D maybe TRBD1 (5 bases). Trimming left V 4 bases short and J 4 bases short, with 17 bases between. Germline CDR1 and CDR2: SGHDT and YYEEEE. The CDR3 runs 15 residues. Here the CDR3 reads CASSGSDGTGYGYTF. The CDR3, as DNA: TGTGCCAGCAGCGGGAGTGACGGGACTGGCTATGGCTACACCTTC.

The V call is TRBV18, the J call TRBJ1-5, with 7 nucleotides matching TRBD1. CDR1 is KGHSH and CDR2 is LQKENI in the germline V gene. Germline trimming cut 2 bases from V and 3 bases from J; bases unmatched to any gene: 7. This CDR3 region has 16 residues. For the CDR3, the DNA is TGTGCCAGCTCACCAGGCCGGACAGGCGACAATCAGCCCCAGCATTTT. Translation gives CASSPGRTGDNQPQHF.

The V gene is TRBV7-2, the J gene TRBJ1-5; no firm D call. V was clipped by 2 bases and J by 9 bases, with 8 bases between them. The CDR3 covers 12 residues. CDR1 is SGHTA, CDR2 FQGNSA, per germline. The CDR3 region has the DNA TGTGCCAGCAGCTTAATCAACGGGCCCCAGCATTTT. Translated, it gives CASSLINGPQHF.